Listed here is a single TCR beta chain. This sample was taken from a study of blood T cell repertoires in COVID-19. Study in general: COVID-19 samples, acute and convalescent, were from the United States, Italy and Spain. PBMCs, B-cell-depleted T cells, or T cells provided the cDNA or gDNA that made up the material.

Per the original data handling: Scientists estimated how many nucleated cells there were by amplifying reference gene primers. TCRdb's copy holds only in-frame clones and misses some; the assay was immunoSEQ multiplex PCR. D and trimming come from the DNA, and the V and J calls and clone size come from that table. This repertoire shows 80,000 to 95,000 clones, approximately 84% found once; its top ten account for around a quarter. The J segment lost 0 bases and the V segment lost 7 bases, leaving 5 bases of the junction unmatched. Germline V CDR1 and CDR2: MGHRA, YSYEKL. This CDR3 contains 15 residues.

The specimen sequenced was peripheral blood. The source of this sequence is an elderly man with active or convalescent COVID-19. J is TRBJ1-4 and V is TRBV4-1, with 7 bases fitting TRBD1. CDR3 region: CASNYRGATNEKLFF. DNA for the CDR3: TGCGCCAGCAACTACAGGGGAGCAACTAATGAAAAACTGTTTTTT.